These T cell receptor beta chains were read from a single sample in a study of cytomegalovirus exposure and HLA in healthy donors. Generated by immunoSEQ multiplex PCR, the TCRdb table keeps only in-frame clones and is missing some. The sample has roughly 120,000 clones, about four fifths seen once. The sample consisted of PBMCs. The origin of the receptors is a man in his thirties or forties in good health and CMV-seropositive. CDR3s include the opening cysteine and the closing phenylalanine or tryptophan. The D gene is left open where the match is weak. The size field is filled for only some rows; it gives once, few, many or a size class.

j_gene | v_gene | abundance | d_gene | CDR3aa | CDR3nt
TRBJ2-2 | TRBV7-6 | NA | NA | CASSSAIMGGTPNTGELFF | TGTGCCAGCAGCTCCGCTATAATGGGGGGTACACCGAACACCGGGGAGCTGTTTTTT
TRBJ2-1 | TRBV19 | once | NA | CASSIARGENEQFF | TGTGCCAGTAGTATAGCCAGGGGGGAGAATGAGCAGTTCTTC
TRBJ2-1 | TRBV9 | NA | TRBD2 | CASSESGGEYNEQFF | TGTGCCAGCAGCGAAAGCGGGGGAGAGTACAATGAGCAGTTCTTC
TRBJ2-5 | TRBV5-4 | NA | TRBD2 | CASSRPIYSTSGERETQYF | TGTGCCAGCAGCAGGCCCATCTATTCGACTAGCGGGGAGCGGGAGACCCAGTACTTC
TRBJ1-4 | TRBV4-1 | NA | NA | CASSPPSEKLFF | TGCGCCAGCAGTCCCCCCAGTGAAAAACTGTTTTTT
TRBJ2-3 | TRBV28 | once | TRBD2 | CASSLWTSGGRWYF | TGTGCCAGCAGTTTATGGACTAGCGGGGGCCGGTGGTATTTT
TRBJ1-2 | TRBV28 | NA | TRBD1 | CASSRGQYYGYPF | TGTGCCAGCAGTCGGGGACAGTACTATGGCTACCCCTTC
TRBJ1-2 | TRBV25-1 | once | NA | CASSDWTEQGLYGYPF | TGTGCCAGCAGTGACTGGACAGAGCAAGGGCTTTATGGCTACCCCTTC
TRBJ1-2 | TRBV30 | NA | TRBD1 | CAWSGTGCGYTF | TGTGCCTGGAGTGGGACAGGGTGTGGCTACACCTTC
TRBJ1-5 | TRBV18 | NA | TRBD1 | CASSGTADQPQHF | TGTGCCAGCTCTGGGACAGCTGATCAGCCCCAGCATTTT
TRBJ2-5 | TRBV25-1 | NA | NA | CASSDGETQYF | TGTGCCAGCAGTGACGGAGAGACCCAGTACTTC
TRBJ2-7 | TRBV19 | NA | TRBD1 | CASSKYEGQGFSEQYF | TGTGCCAGTAGTAAATACGAGGGACAGGGTTTCTCGGAGCAGTACTTC
TRBJ2-1 | TRBV5-1 | NA | NA | CASSSTVSSYNEQFF | TGCGCCAGCAGCTCTACAGTCAGCTCCTACAATGAGCAGTTCTTC
TRBJ2-3 | TRBV5-1 | NA | NA | CASSLDSPRSTDTQYF | TGCGCCAGCAGCTTGGACTCCCCTCGGAGCACAGATACGCAGTATTTT
TRBJ1-5 | TRBV28 | few | NA | CASSSRLGVWSNQPQHF | TGTGCCAGCAGTTCCCGATTAGGGGTATGGAGCAATCAGCCCCAGCATTTT
TRBJ2-7 | TRBV7-9 | once | TRBD2 | CASSLGGVFEQYF | TGTGCCAGCAGCCTGGGAGGGGTCTTCGAGCAGTACTTC
TRBJ2-1 | TRBV7-2 | NA | TRBD1 | CASSLVGTGYNEQFF | TGTGCCAGCAGCTTAGTTGGGACAGGGTATAATGAGCAGTTCTTC
TRBJ1-1 | TRBV27 | NA | TRBD1 | CASSLSRDRAAFF | TGTGCCAGCAGTTTATCTAGAGACAGGGCAGCTTTCTTT
TRBJ1-2 | TRBV29-1 | NA | NA | CSVAGRGGADLYGYTF | TGCAGCGTCGCCGGCCGGGGGGGGGCCGATCTCTATGGCTACACCTTC
TRBJ2-1 | TRBV30 | once | NA | CAWRPSSYNEQFF | TGTGCCTGGCGTCCCAGCTCCTACAATGAGCAGTTCTTC
TRBJ2-7 | TRBV30 | NA | TRBD1 | CAWSSQGAGEQYF | TGTGCCTGGAGCTCCCAGGGGGCGGGTGAGCAGTACTTC
TRBJ2-1 | TRBV25-1 | NA | NA | CASSEYIKDNQAYNEQFF | TGTGCCAGCAGTGAATACATAAAAGACAACCAAGCCTACAATGAGCAGTTCTTC
TRBJ2-3 | TRBV11-1 | NA | NA | CASSLARSPSTDTQYF | TGTGCCAGCAGCTTAGCGCGCTCGCCTAGCACAGATACGCAGTATTTT
TRBJ1-1 | TRBV2 | many | NA | CASSLRLRTEAFF | TGTGCCAGCAGTCTCCGACTGCGGACTGAAGCTTTCTTT
TRBJ2-7 | TRBV19 | NA | NA | CASSIGQDYEQYF | TGTGCCAGTAGTATAGGACAGGACTACGAGCAGTACTTC
TRBJ1-2 | TRBV7-9 | NA | NA | CASSALPTNYGYPF | TGTGCCAGCAGCGCCCTACCCACGAACTATGGCTACCCCTTC
TRBJ2-5 | TRBV5-6 | NA | NA | CASSLGTVQETQYF | TGTGCCAGCAGCTTGGGGACAGTCCAAGAGACCCAGTACTTC
TRBJ2-1 | TRBV5-4 | NA | NA | CASSSGGGGRYNEQFF | TGTGCCAGCAGCTCGGGAGGTGGGGGGCGGTACAATGAGCAGTTCTTC
TRBJ1-6 | TRBV29-1 | NA | NA | CSVADRNSPLHF | TGCAGCGTTGCAGACAGAAATTCACCCCTCCACTTT
TRBJ2-4 | TRBV30 | NA | TRBD2 | CAWIRGGGAVPKNIQYF | TGTGCCTGGATACGGGGCGGGGGGGCCGTTCCCAAAAACATTCAGTACTTC
TRBJ2-6 | TRBV18 | NA | NA | CASSPTRGANVLTF | TGTGCCAGCTCGCCTACTCGAGGGGCCAACGTCCTGACTTTC
TRBJ1-6 | TRBV6-5 | NA | TRBD1 | CASSRQGNSPLHF | TGTGCCAGCAGTCGACAGGGGAATTCACCCCTCCACTTT
TRBJ2-1 | TRBV2 | NA | TRBD2 | CASSEGSGGYNEQFF | TGTGCCAGCAGTGAAGGAAGCGGGGGATACAATGAGCAGTTCTTC
TRBJ1-1 | TRBV7-6 | many | NA | CASSLGGKGTEAFF | TGTGCCAGCAGCTTAGGAGGGAAGGGCACTGAAGCTTTCTTT
TRBJ1-2 | TRBV6-4 | NA | NA | CASTCCSYTF | TGTGCCAGCACTTGTTGTAGCTACACCTTC